The present T cell receptor (beta chain) was sequenced within a study of T cell clonotyping in hematopoietic cell transplantation. Overall study: Cytoreduction preceded collection of pretransplant recipient samples.

Time point: recipient sample about 28 days before transplant, after cytoreduction. The CDR3 is 14 residues long. V was clipped by 0 bases and J by 5 bases; unmatched bases: 4. From germline, CDR1 is MNHEY and CDR2 SVGAGI. This table comes from immunoSEQ multiplex PCR, and its TCRdb copy is limited to in-frame clones, with some not included. This table has about 50,000 clones, under 90% appearing once. As to this clone: What it binds is unknown.

Notes on the study in general: At the given depth, recipient repertoires were over 95% de novo clonotypes. Broader posttransplant TCR repertoire diversity was predicted by graft donor and pretransplant recipient Inverse Simpson Index values. After transplant, recipient diversity fell while pathologically expanded clonotypes grew through day 180.

The chain recombines TRBV6-5 with TRBJ2-7, with 7 bases aligning to TRBD1. This TCR came from a man in his fifties or sixties with biphenotypic leukemia. Some clones in this sample may be carry-over from other donors' samples. The specimen was peripheral blood mononuclear cells, collected before stem cell transplant. The CDR3 here is CASSYSAGGHEQYF. The CDR3 DNA is TGTGCCAGCAGTTACTCGGCAGGGGGACACGAGCAGTACTTC.